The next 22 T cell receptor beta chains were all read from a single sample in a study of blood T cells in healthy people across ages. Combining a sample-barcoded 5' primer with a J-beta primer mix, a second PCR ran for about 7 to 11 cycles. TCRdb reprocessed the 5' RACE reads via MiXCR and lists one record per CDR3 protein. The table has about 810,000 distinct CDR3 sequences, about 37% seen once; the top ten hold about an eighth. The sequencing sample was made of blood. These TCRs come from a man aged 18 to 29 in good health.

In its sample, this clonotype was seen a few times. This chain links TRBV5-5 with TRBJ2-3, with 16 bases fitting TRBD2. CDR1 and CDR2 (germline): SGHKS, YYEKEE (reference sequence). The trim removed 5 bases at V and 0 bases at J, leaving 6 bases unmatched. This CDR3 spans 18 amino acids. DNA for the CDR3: TGTGCCAGCAGAACCGGGACTAGCGGGGGGGCAAGCACAGATACGCAGTATTTT. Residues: CASRTGTSGGASTDTQYF.

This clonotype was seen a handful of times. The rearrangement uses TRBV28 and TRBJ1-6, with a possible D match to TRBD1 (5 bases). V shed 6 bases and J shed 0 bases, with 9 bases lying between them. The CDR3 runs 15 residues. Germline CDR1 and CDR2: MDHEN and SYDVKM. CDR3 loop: CASSAGGSYNSPLHF. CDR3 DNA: TGTGCCAGCAGCGCCGGGGGCTCCTATAATTCACCCCTCCACTTT.

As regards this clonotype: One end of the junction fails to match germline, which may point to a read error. CDR3 sequence (DNA): TGTGCCAGCAGCCCCGGGGGCGGGAGCACAACTAATGAAGAACTGTTTTTT. This sequence encodes CASSPGGGSTTNEELFF. The J gene is TRBJ1-4, the V gene TRBV6-1; possibly TRBD1 for D (6 bases). The CDR3 covers 17 residues. Per the germline V gene, CDR1 is MNHNS and CDR2 is SASEGT.

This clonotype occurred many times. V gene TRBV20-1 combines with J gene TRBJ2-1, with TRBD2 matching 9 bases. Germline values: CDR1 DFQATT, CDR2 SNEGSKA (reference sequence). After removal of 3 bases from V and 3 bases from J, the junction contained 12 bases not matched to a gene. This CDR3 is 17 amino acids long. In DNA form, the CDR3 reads TGCAGTGCTAGTTACGTGGCGGGGGGGCAGAGCTACAATGAGCAGTTCTTC. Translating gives CSASYVAGGQSYNEQFF.

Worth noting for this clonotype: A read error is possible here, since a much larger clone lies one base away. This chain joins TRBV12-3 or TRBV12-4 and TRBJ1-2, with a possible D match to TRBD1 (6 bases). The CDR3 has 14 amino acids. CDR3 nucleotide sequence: TGTGTCAGCAGTGAACAGGGCAGTAACTATGGCTACACCTTC. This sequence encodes CVSSEQGSNYGYTF.

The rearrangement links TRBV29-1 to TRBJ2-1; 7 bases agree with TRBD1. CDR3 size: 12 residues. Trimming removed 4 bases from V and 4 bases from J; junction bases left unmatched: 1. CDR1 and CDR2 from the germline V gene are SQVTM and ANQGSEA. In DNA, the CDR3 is TGCAGCGTTGCACAGGGGTACAATGAGCAGTTCTTC. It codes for CSVAQGYNEQFF.

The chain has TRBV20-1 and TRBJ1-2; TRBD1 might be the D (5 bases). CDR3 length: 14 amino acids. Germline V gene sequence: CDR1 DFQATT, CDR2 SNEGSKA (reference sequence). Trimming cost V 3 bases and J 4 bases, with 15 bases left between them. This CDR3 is CSARARRGAYGYTF. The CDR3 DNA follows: TGCAGTGCTAGGGCACGTAGGGGCGCCTATGGCTACACCTTC.

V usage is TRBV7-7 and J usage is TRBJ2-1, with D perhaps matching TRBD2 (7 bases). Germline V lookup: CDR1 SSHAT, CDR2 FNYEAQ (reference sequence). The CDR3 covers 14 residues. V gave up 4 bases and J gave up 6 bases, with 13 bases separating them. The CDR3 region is CASSYGGRGNEQFF. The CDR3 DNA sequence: TGTGCCAGCAGCTACGGGGGGCGAGGCAATGAGCAGTTCTTC.

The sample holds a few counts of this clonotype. The CDR3 nucleotides are TGTGCCAGCAGTGACAGAATGAGCACAGATACGCAGTATTTT. Residues: CASSDRMSTDTQYF. V usage is TRBV6-1 and J usage is TRBJ2-3; D is unresolved. V was clipped by 3 bases and J by 0 bases, with 7 bases between them. The CDR3 sequence is 14 residues long. The germline V gene has CDR1 MNHNS and CDR2 SASEGT.

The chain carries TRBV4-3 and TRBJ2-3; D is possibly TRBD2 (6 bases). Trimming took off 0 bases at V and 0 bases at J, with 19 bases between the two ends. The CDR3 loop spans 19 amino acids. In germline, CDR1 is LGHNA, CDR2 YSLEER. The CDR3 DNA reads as TGCGCCAGCAGCCAAGATAGCGGCCCGGGGGACGCTAGCACAGATACGCAGTATTTT. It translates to CASSQDSGPGDASTDTQYF.

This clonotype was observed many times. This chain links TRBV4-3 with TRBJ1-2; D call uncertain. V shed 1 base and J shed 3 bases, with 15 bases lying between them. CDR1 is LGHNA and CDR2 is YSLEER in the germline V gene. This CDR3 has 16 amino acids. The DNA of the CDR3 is TGCGCCAGCAGCCAAGGGATAAACCCGGCGGACTATGGCTACACCTTC. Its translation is CASSQGINPADYGYTF.

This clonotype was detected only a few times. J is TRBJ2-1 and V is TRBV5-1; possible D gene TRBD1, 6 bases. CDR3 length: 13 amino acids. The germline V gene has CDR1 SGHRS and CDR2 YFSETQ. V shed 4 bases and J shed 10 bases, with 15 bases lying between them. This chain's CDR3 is CASSPQGASEQFF. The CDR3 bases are TGCGCCAGCAGCCCACAGGGTGCTAGCGAGCAGTTCTTC.

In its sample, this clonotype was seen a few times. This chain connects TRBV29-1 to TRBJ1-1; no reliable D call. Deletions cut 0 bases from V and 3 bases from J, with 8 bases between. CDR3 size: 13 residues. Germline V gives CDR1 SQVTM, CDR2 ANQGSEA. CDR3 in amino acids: CSVEEVEYTEAFF. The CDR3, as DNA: TGCAGCGTTGAAGAGGTAGAGTACACTGAAGCTTTCTTT.

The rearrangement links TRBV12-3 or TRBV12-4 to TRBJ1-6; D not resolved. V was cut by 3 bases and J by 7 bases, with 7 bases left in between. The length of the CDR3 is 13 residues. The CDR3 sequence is CASSFEFNSPLHF. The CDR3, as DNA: TGTGCCAGCAGTTTCGAGTTCAATTCACCCCTCCACTTT.

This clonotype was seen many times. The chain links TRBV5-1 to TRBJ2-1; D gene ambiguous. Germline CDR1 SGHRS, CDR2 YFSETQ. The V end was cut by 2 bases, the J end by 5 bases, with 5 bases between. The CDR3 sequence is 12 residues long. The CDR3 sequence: CASSLDNNEQFF. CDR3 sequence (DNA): TGCGCCAGCAGCTTAGACAACAATGAGCAGTTCTTC.

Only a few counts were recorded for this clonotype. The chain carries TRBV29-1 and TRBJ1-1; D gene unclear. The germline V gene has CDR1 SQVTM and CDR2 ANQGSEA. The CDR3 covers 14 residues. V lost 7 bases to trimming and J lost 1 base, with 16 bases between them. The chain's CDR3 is CSASGRLGNTEAFF. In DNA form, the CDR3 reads TGCAGCGCCTCGGGTCGACTGGGGAACACTGAAGCTTTCTTT.

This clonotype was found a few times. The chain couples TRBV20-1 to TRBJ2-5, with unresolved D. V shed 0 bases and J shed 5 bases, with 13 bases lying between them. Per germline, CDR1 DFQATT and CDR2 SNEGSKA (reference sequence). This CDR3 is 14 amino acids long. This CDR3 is CSARDSWGYETQYF. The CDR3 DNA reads TGCAGTGCTAGAGATTCCTGGGGATACGAGACCCAGTACTTC.

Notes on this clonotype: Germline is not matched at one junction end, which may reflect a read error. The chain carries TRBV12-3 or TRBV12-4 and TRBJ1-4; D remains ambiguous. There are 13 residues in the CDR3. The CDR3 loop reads CASTRRSYEKPFF. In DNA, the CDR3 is TGTGCCAGCACCCGACGGAGTTATGAAAAACCGTTTTTT.

In DNA form, the CDR3 reads TGTGCCAGCAGTCTGACAGGGGGCAAAAATCAGCCCCAGCATTTT. It yields the protein CASSLTGGKNQPQHF. This chain joins TRBV5-5 and TRBJ1-5; TRBD1 matches at 10 bases. V lost 5 bases to trimming and J lost 4 bases; unmatched junction nucleotides: 6. Germline loops: CDR1 SGHKS, CDR2 YYEKEE (reference sequence). The CDR3 spans 15 residues.

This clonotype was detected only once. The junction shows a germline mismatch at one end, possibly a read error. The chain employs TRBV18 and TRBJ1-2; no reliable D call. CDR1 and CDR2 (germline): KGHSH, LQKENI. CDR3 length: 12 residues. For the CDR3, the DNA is TGTGCCAGCGCACCAGAGCTACATGGCTACACCTTC. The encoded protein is CASAPELHGYTF.

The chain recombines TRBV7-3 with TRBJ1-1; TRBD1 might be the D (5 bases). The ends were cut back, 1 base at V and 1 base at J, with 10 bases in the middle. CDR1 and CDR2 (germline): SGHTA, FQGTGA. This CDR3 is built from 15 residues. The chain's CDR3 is CASSLNGGGNTEAFF. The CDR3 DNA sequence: TGTGCCAGCAGCTTAAACGGGGGAGGGAACACTGAAGCTTTCTTT.

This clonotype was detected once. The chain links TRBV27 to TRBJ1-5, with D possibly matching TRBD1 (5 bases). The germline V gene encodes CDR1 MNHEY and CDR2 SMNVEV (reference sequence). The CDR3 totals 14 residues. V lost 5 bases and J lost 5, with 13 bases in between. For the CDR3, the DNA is TGTGCCAGCAGTCCCGGGGCAGCGGATCAGCCCCAGCATTTT. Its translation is CASSPGAADQPQHF.